Reported below is one T cell receptor beta chain. Produced via immunoSEQ multiplex PCR; TCRdb's table is partial and in-frame only. The data contain about 370,000 clones, roughly nine tenths of them singletons. These data belong to a study of blood T cell repertoires in COVID-19. Across the study: T cells, B-cell-depleted T cells, or PBMCs provided the cDNA or gDNA that served as material.

The sequence derives from a woman aged 40-49 years who had been exposed to COVID-19. Sequencing was carried out using PBMCs or T cells enriched from blood (not recorded which).

In DNA form, the CDR3 reads TGTGCCAGCTCACCAACCCGGACAGGGGTCCACCAGCGTCAGCCCCAGCATTTT. The encoded protein is CASSPTRTGVHQRQPQHF. V is TRBV18 and J is TRBJ1-5; 9 nucleotides line up with TRBD1. Germline V gene sequence: CDR1 KGHSH, CDR2 LQKENI. The CDR3 is made up of 18 amino acids. V trimming: 2 bases; J trimming: 6 bases; junction bases outside the gene matches: 14.